The next 24 T cell receptor beta chains were all read from a single sample in a study of PD-1 blockade in classical Hodgkin lymphoma (dated by TCRdb to the early 2020s). The time point label of this sample denotes: newly diagnosed, previously untreated cHL patient sample. Libraries were prepared through the immunoSEQ multiplex PCR assay. The table was pulled from immuneACCESS by TCRdb, which kept in-frame rearrangements only. Such tables lose some clones; where checked, under half of the loss comes from unresolved V genes, and the rest has no known cause. Present in this sample are tens of thousands of clones, approximately 90% of which were seen just once. The ten largest make up roughly 3.8% of the sample. Sequencing was carried out using peripheral blood mononuclear cells (PBMCs). These receptor sequences come from a human donor with classical Hodgkin lymphoma.

This clone is large within its sample. The J gene is TRBJ2-7, the V gene TRBV28, with TRBD1 matching 11 bases. Trimming cost V 3 bases and J 2 bases; bases outside gene matches: 9. The CDR3 covers 17 residues. Germline loops: CDR1 MDHEN, CDR2 SYDVKM. CDR3 nucleotide sequence: TGTGCCAGCAGTTTTCATCCGGGACAGGGGGTACCCTACGAGCAGTACTTC. The encoded protein is CASSFHPGQGVPYEQYF.

V and J are TRBV2 and TRBJ2-1; 9 bases map to TRBD2. Germline CDR1 SNHLY, CDR2 FYNNEI. V gave up 4 bases and J gave up 0 bases; unmatched junction bases: 10. This CDR3 is 18 amino acids long. Written as DNA, the CDR3 is TGTGCCAGCAGTGCTGTTAGCGGGAGTACTAGCTCCTACAATGAGCAGTTCTTC. Protein product: CASSAVSGSTSSYNEQFF.

J is TRBJ1-1 and V is TRBV5-1, with TRBD1 matching 10 bases. V was pared by 0 bases and J by 11 bases, with 4 bases of the junction left unmatched. Germline V CDR1 and CDR2: SGHRS, YFSETQ. This CDR3 is 13 amino acids long. The CDR3, as DNA: TGCGCCAGCAGCTTGGTTGAGGGACAGGGGGCTTTCTTT. This gives the protein CASSLVEGQGAFF. Supplemented by reference TRBV5-1 and TRBJ1-1, the full variable domain reads KAGVTQTPRYLIKTRGQQVTLSCSPISGHRSVSWYQQTPGQGLQFLFEYFSETQRNKGNFPGRFSGRQFSNSRSEMNVSTLELGDSALYLCASSLVEGQGAFFGQGTRLTVV.

The rearrangement uses TRBV16 and TRBJ2-1, with a possible D match to TRBD2 (6 bases). CDR1 and CDR2 (germline): KGHSY, FQNENV. The CDR3 loop spans 15 amino acids. Trimming left V 7 bases short and J 5 bases short, with 18 bases between. This CDR3 reads CASTSRGRDHNEQFF. In DNA, the CDR3 is TGTGCCAGCACTTCACGCGGGCGGGACCACAATGAGCAGTTCTTC.

V is TRBV27 and J is TRBJ2-2; tentatively, D is TRBD1 (6 bases). Germline V lookup: CDR1 MNHEY, CDR2 SMNVEV (reference sequence). CDR3 length: 17 amino acids. Trimming took off 0 bases at V and 5 bases at J, with 16 bases between the two ends. The CDR3, as DNA: TGTGCCAGCAGTTTATCATTAGGGACACTGGATACCGGGGAGCTGTTTTTT. It translates to CASSLSLGTLDTGELFF.

The chain combines TRBV10-3 with TRBJ2-1, with 9 nucleotides matching TRBD2. J lost 5 bases, V lost 4 bases, and 6 bases had no gene match. The CDR3 is 15 residues long. Germline V gene sequence: CDR1 ENHRY, CDR2 SYGVKD. CDR3 in DNA: TGTGCCATCAGTGGACAGCTAGCGGGAAACAATGAGCAGTTCTTC. This sequence encodes CAISGQLAGNNEQFF.

The rearrangement joins TRBV5-1 to TRBJ2-3, with a weak D call TRBD2 (6 bases). This CDR3 contains 15 residues. Per germline, CDR1 SGHRS and CDR2 YFSETQ. Trimming took 0 bases from V and 3 from J, leaving 11 bases between them. In DNA, the CDR3 is TGCGCCAGCAGCTTGGAGACTAGTGGGACAGATACGCAGTATTTT. Translating it yields CASSLETSGTDTQYF.

The chain uses TRBV19 and TRBJ1-1; 9 bases map to TRBD1. The germline gives CDR1 LNHDA, CDR2 SQIVND (reference sequence). CDR3 size: 13 residues. The V gene end was trimmed by 8 bases and the J gene end by 10 bases; junction bases not matched to a gene: 11. CDR3 DNA: TGTGCCAGTTCCTCACAGGGGGCACTCGGAGCTTTCTTT. Protein sequence: CASSSQGALGAFF.

V gene TRBV25-1 combines with J gene TRBJ2-2, with D unresolved. V was clipped by 0 bases and J by 7 bases, with 6 bases between them. This CDR3 is 13 amino acids long. The germline V gene has CDR1 MGHDK and CDR2 SYGVNS. CDR3 loop: CASSEYPSGELFF. CDR3 sequence (DNA): TGTGCCAGCAGTGAATATCCAAGCGGGGAGCTGTTTTTT.

V gene TRBV5-1 combines with J gene TRBJ2-3; 8 bases map to TRBD2. The junction had 13 bases not matched to a gene; V was cut back by 2 bases and J by 2 bases. CDR3 length: 18 amino acids. Per germline, CDR1 SGHRS and CDR2 YFSETQ. The CDR3 nucleotides are TGCGCCAGCAGCTTACTCCCCTCGGGACTAGGTATCACAGATACGCAGTATTTT. It translates to CASSLLPSGLGITDTQYF. Complete variable domain (other parts from reference TRBV5-1 and TRBJ2-3): KAGVTQTPRYLIKTRGQQVTLSCSPISGHRSVSWYQQTPGQGLQFLFEYFSETQRNKGNFPGRFSGRQFSNSRSEMNVSTLELGDSALYLCASSLLPSGLGITDTQYFGPGTRLTVL.

This rearrangement joins TRBV29-1 to TRBJ2-7; 8 positions agree with TRBD2. The CDR3 covers 12 residues. Per germline, CDR1 SQVTM and CDR2 ANQGSEA. The V and J ends lost 7 bases and 6 bases, in that order; junction bases with no gene match: 8. The CDR3 protein is CSGGREASEQYF. As DNA, the CDR3 is TGCAGCGGTGGGCGGGAGGCCTCCGAGCAGTACTTC.

About this clone: The sample has other DNA sequences that encode this CDR3 too. J is TRBJ2-7 and V is TRBV10-1; D gene ambiguous. V was pared by 4 bases and J by 3 bases, with 4 bases between. This CDR3 contains 11 residues. Germline-derived CDR1 and CDR2 are WNHNN and SYGVQD (reference sequence). This CDR3 is CASSGGYEQYF. The CDR3, as DNA: TGCGCCAGCAGTGGCGGCTACGAGCAGTACTTC.

The chain has TRBV28 and TRBJ2-3; D may be TRBD1 or TRBD2 (5 bases each). CDR3 size: 15 residues. Germline values: CDR1 MDHEN, CDR2 SYDVKM. Trimming took 7 bases from V and 2 from J, leaving 16 bases between them. The CDR3 DNA is TGTGCCAGCAACCCTTCCGGGACCGACACAGATACGCAGTATTTT. Amino acids: CASNPSGTDTDTQYF. The full variable domain, in which reference TRBV28 and TRBJ2-3 provide the parts outside the CDR3, is DVKVTQSSRYLVKRTGEKVFLECVQDMDHENMFWYRQDPGLGLRLIYFSYDVKMKEKGDIPEGYSVSREKKERFSLILESASTNQTSMYLCASNPSGTDTDTQYFGPGTRLTVL.

The chain couples TRBV4-3 to TRBJ2-1; 12 bases map to TRBD2. Trimming took 0 bases from V and 11 from J; bases not matched to a gene: 2. Germline lookup yields CDR1 LGHNA and CDR2 YSLEER. The CDR3 length is 14 residues. The CDR3 nucleotides read TGCGCCAGCAGCCAAGACGGACTAGCGGGAAAGCAGTTCTTC. This translates into CASSQDGLAGKQFF.

The chain employs TRBV15 and TRBJ2-1, with D uncertain. Trimming left V 6 bases short and J 3 bases short, with 9 bases between. The CDR3 consists of 13 residues. Germline V gene data show CDR1 as LNHNV and CDR2 as YYDKDF (reference sequence). CDR3 nucleotides: TGTGCCACCAGAGTGGGCCTCTACAATGAGCAGTTCTTC. Protein sequence: CATRVGLYNEQFF.

The gene calls are TRBV11-2 and TRBJ2-5; the D gene is possibly TRBD2 (6 bases). Trimming took off 5 bases at V and 4 bases at J, with 14 bases between the two ends. CDR1 SGHAT and CDR2 FQNNGV come from the germline V gene. The CDR3 is 14 residues long. CDR3 residues: CASSRERGGETQYF. The CDR3 region has the DNA TGTGCCAGCAGCCGTGAACGGGGAGGAGAGACCCAGTACTTC.

V and J are TRBV28 and TRBJ2-7; 13 bases are a match to TRBD2. The CDR3 totals 15 residues. Germline values: CDR1 MDHEN, CDR2 SYDVKM. Trimming took 5 bases from V and 6 from J; bases not matched to a gene: 7. The CDR3 region has the DNA TGTGCCAGCAGTCCGTCCGGGACTAGCGGGACCGAGCAGTACTTC. Translating it yields CASSPSGTSGTEQYF.

CDR3 in amino acids: CASSGPTTGRKEIIYF. CDR3 nucleotides: TGTGCCAGCAGTGGGCCCACTACAGGGAGGAAGGAAATCATATATTTT. The V call is TRBV2, the J call TRBJ1-3; perhaps TRBD1 as D (6 bases). Trimming left V 4 bases short and J 12 bases short, with 25 bases between. The CDR3 consists of 16 residues. Germline assignment: CDR1 SNHLY and CDR2 FYNNEI.

The chain is built from TRBV14 and TRBJ2-1; no firm D call. Per germline, CDR1 SGHDN and CDR2 FVKESK. There are 12 residues in the CDR3. V was shortened by 1 base and J by 8 bases, with 6 bases between the two germline ends. CDR3 DNA sequence: TGTGCCAGCAGCCAAGTCACCGATGAGCAGTTCTTC. Translated, it gives CASSQVTDEQFF.

This chain joins TRBV18 and TRBJ2-2; 9 nucleotides match TRBD2. The CDR3 consists of 17 residues. Germline V gene lookup returns CDR1 KGHSH and CDR2 LQKENI. With V trimmed by 1 base and J by 1 base, 4 bases remained unmatched. The CDR3 bases are TGTGCCAGCTCACCACGGCAAGCGGGAGGGAACACCGGGGAGCTGTTTTTT. Translated, it gives CASSPRQAGGNTGELFF.

The table lists this clone with a few counts. V and J are TRBV7-6 and TRBJ2-5; 11 bases match TRBD1. Germline-derived CDR1 and CDR2 are SGHVS and FNYEAQ. The CDR3 is 16 amino acids. V shed 4 bases and J 5 bases; nucleotides not matched to a gene: 9. The CDR3 nucleotides are TGTGCCAGCAGCTCCTCCGGGACAGGGGGGTGGGAGACCCAGTACTTC. Translation gives CASSSSGTGGWETQYF.

The V and J genes are TRBV15 and TRBJ1-2; TRBD1 agrees at 9 bases. Trimming at V came to 3 bases and at J to 0 bases, leaving 2 bases not matched to a gene. Germline V gene sequence: CDR1 LNHNV, CDR2 YYDKDF (reference sequence). The CDR3 sequence is 15 residues long. The CDR3 DNA is TGTGCCACCAGCAGGGACAGGGGACCTAACTATGGCTACACCTTC. This translates into CATSRDRGPNYGYTF.

The chain employs TRBV28 and TRBJ1-2; weak D call: TRBD1 (5 bases). The CDR3 has 16 amino acids. CDR1 and CDR2 (germline): MDHEN, SYDVKM. Trimming removed 4 bases at V and 1 base at J, with 16 bases between. CDR3 protein: CASSSPQWGFNYGYTF. In nucleotides, the CDR3 is TGTGCCAGCAGTTCCCCCCAGTGGGGCTTTAACTATGGCTACACCTTC.

The chain couples TRBV18 to TRBJ2-7; 11 positions match TRBD1. The germline gives CDR1 KGHSH, CDR2 LQKENI. V was pared by 3 bases and J by 2 bases, with 3 bases of the junction left unmatched. The CDR3 length is 15 residues. The CDR3 loop is CASSPGQGGAYEQYF. In nucleotides, the CDR3 is TGTGCCAGCTCACCGGGACAGGGGGGCGCCTACGAGCAGTACTTC.